The 26 T cell receptor beta chains presented below share a single source sample, sequenced in a study of shared clonotypes between healthy human individuals. Terminally differentiated effector memory CD45RA+ cells were excluded by CCR7 positive selection of CD45RO-negative cells. Some clones are missing from TCRdb's copy, which holds only in-frame ones; the method was immunoSEQ multiplex PCR. The sample lists over 2,000,000 clones; just over 90% were seen once. What was sequenced was naive CD8+ T cells from PBMCs. Every receptor here comes from a man aged 18 to 29 in good health. Some clones in this sample may be carry-over from other donors' samples.

This chain uses TRBV27 with TRBJ1-1; 7 bases agree with TRBD1. V shed 0 bases and J 1 base; nucleotides not matched to a gene: 5. The CDR3 runs to 16 residues. Germline V gene lookup returns CDR1 MNHEY and CDR2 SMNVEV (reference sequence). The CDR3 here is CASSLSQTGSNTEAFF. CDR3 nucleotide sequence: TGTGCCAGCAGTTTATCGCAGACAGGGTCGAACACTGAAGCTTTCTTT.

Comments on this clone: Other DNA sequences in this specimen translate into the identical CDR3. V gene TRBV27 combines with J gene TRBJ2-7; 9 bases map to TRBD2. Per the germline V gene, CDR1 is MNHEY and CDR2 is SMNVEV (reference sequence). The CDR3 has 13 amino acids. The junction had 5 bases not matched to a gene; V was cut back by 5 bases and J by 6 bases. The CDR3 loop reads CASSPGLASEQYF. For the CDR3, the DNA is TGTGCCAGCAGTCCGGGACTAGCTTCCGAGCAGTACTTC.

The chain uses TRBV28 and TRBJ1-2, with a weak D call TRBD1 (5 bases). This CDR3 has 15 residues. Trimming removed 3 bases from V and 7 bases from J, with 18 bases in between. Germline V CDR1 and CDR2: MDHEN, SYDVKM. CDR3: CASSFESGFVGGYTF. As DNA, the CDR3 is TGTGCCAGCAGTTTTGAGTCAGGGTTCGTCGGTGGCTACACCTTC.

The V and J genes are TRBV15 and TRBJ2-5; no definite D call. Per the germline V gene, CDR1 is LNHNV and CDR2 is YYDKDF (reference sequence). Trimming stripped 3 bases from V and 1 base from J, with 15 bases between. The CDR3 consists of 16 residues. CDR3 amino acids: CATSSRFLGSQETQYF. Written as DNA, the CDR3 is TGTGCCACCAGCAGTAGATTTTTGGGAAGCCAAGAGACCCAGTACTTC.

The rearrangement joins TRBV19 to TRBJ2-7, with TRBD1 matching over 7 bases. The length of the CDR3 is 14 residues. Germline V gene sequence: CDR1 LNHDA, CDR2 SQIVND (reference sequence). V shed 3 bases, J shed 3 bases, and the junction held 5 bases outside the gene matches. The CDR3 is CASSIRDSYYEQYF. The CDR3 DNA follows: TGTGCCAGTAGTATTAGGGACAGCTACTACGAGCAGTACTTC.

The chain uses TRBV10-3 and TRBJ2-3, with 9 bases matching TRBD2. Looked up from germline, CDR1 is ENHRY and CDR2 is SYGVKD. The CDR3 contains 17 residues. Unmatched junction bases numbered 9, after V lost 0 bases and J lost 5 bases. The CDR3 loop is CAISESIAREGEDTQYF. The CDR3 bases are TGTGCCATCAGTGAGTCGATAGCGCGGGAGGGTGAAGATACGCAGTATTTT.

This chain connects TRBV5-4 to TRBJ2-5, with D perhaps TRBD1 or TRBD2 (5 bases each). Trimming left V 5 bases short and J 2 bases short, with 13 bases between. CDR1 is SGHNT, CDR2 YYREEE, per germline (reference sequence). The CDR3 extends over 14 amino acids. CDR3 coding DNA: TGTGCCAGCAGAGGGTGGGGGATACAAGAGACCCAGTACTTC. Its translation is CASRGWGIQETQYF.

The genes are TRBV14 and TRBJ2-7; the match to TRBD2 covers 7 bases. V trimming: 4 bases; J trimming: 2 bases; junction bases outside the gene matches: 5. The CDR3 is 14 amino acids. In germline, CDR1 is SGHDN, CDR2 FVKESK. The CDR3 here is CASSPRGEPYEQYF. CDR3 nucleotides: TGTGCCAGCAGCCCCCGGGGGGAGCCCTACGAGCAGTACTTC.

The rearrangement links TRBV11-2 to TRBJ2-1; the match to TRBD2 covers 12 bases. With V trimmed by 5 bases and J by 0 bases, 11 bases remained unmatched. CDR3 length: 19 amino acids. The V gene's germline CDR1 is SGHAT and CDR2 FQNNGV. CDR3 protein: CASSGLAGIWGSSYNEQFF. In nucleotides, the CDR3 is TGTGCCAGCAGCGGACTAGCGGGAATCTGGGGGAGCTCCTACAATGAGCAGTTCTTC.

The chain links TRBV6-1 to TRBJ2-2; TRBD2 aligns across 7 bases. Germline V gives CDR1 MNHNS, CDR2 SASEGT. With 3 bases clipped from V and 5 bases from J, the junction kept 12 bases outside the gene matches. The CDR3 has 17 residues. CDR3 sequence (DNA): TGTGCCAGCAGTGACTTTCGGGTGAGCGGGAATACCGGGGAGCTGTTTTTT. Translation: CASSDFRVSGNTGELFF.

The chain recombines TRBV27 with TRBJ2-2; 8 nucleotides align to TRBD2. The trim removed 2 bases at V and 6 bases at J, leaving 8 bases unmatched. The CDR3 length is 16 residues. The germline V gene encodes CDR1 MNHEY and CDR2 SMNVEV (reference sequence). The CDR3 reads CASSLRGTRGPGELFF. CDR3 sequence (DNA): TGTGCCAGCAGTTTAAGAGGGACTAGGGGACCCGGGGAGCTGTTTTTT.

V gene TRBV6-5 combines with J gene TRBJ2-7, with a weak D call TRBD2 (6 bases). Deletions cut 0 bases from V and 2 bases from J, with 11 bases between. This CDR3 contains 15 residues. Germline V CDR1 and CDR2: MNHEY, SVGAGI. CDR3 in DNA: TGTGCCAGCAGTTACTCGGAGGGAGAAGCCTACGAGCAGTACTTC. It encodes CASSYSEGEAYEQYF.

The chain carries TRBV7-8 and TRBJ2-7, with D maybe TRBD2 (5 bases). The CDR3 spans 17 residues. The germline V gene encodes CDR1 SGHVS and CDR2 FQNEAQ. Trimming left V 1 base short and J 0 bases short, with 16 bases between. The CDR3 reads CASSLERAKGGSYEQYF. The CDR3 coding sequence is TGTGCCAGCAGCTTAGAGAGGGCTAAGGGCGGCTCCTACGAGCAGTACTTC.

The V gene is TRBV27, the J gene TRBJ2-5; 11 nucleotides agree with TRBD2. Germline lookup yields CDR1 MNHEY and CDR2 SMNVEV (reference sequence). The CDR3 is made up of 16 amino acids. With 6 bases clipped from V and 5 bases from J, the junction kept 11 bases outside the gene matches. In DNA, the CDR3 is TGTGCCAGCAGCTTCTTCCTAGCGGGAGGATCTGAGACCCAGTACTTC. This encodes CASSFFLAGGSETQYF.

The gene calls are TRBV10-2 and TRBJ2-1, with D maybe TRBD1 (5 bases). The CDR3 covers 14 residues. The V end was cut by 4 bases, the J end by 3 bases, with 10 bases between. The V gene's germline CDR1 is WSHSY and CDR2 SAAADI. CDR3: CASSGDSFYNEQFF. For the CDR3, the DNA is TGCGCCAGCAGTGGAGACAGTTTCTACAATGAGCAGTTCTTC.

The genes are TRBV12-5 and TRBJ1-1, with 7 bases lining up with TRBD1. The CDR3 extends over 13 amino acids. CDR1 and CDR2 (germline): LGHNT, FRNRAP. The V gene end was trimmed by 7 bases and the J gene end by 4 bases; junction bases not matched to a gene: 6. CDR3 sequence reads: CASARQGITEAFF. DNA of the CDR3: TGTGCTAGTGCGCGACAGGGAATCACTGAAGCTTTCTTT.

This clone has a single count. The chain carries TRBV7-3 and TRBJ2-7, with D unclear. The CDR3 length is 13 residues. CDR1 is SGHTA, CDR2 FQGTGA, per germline. The V gene lost 1 base and the J gene lost 3 bases, with 7 bases spanning the gap. The CDR3 DNA reads TGTGCCAGCAGCTTAATGGAAAGCTACGAGCAGTACTTC. It yields the protein CASSLMESYEQYF.

The chain recombines TRBV5-6 with TRBJ1-5, with 7 bases fitting TRBD1. CDR1 SGHDT and CDR2 YYEEEE come from the germline V gene. The junction had 9 bases not matched to a gene; V was cut back by 3 bases and J by 6 bases. The CDR3 spans 15 residues. CDR3 in DNA: TGTGCCAGCAGCTCCGGGCCAGGGGGGCCTCAGCCCCAGCATTTT. This translates into CASSSGPGGPQPQHF.

The chain couples TRBV27 to TRBJ2-7; TRBD1 is a possible D gene (5 bases). The CDR3 length is 15 residues. The germline V gene has CDR1 MNHEY and CDR2 SMNVEV (reference sequence). Trimming pared 2 bases from V and 4 bases from J, leaving 15 bases between. In DNA, the CDR3 is TGTGCCAGCAGTTTAGATCAGGGCGTAGAGTACGAGCAGTACTTC. Its protein product is CASSLDQGVEYEQYF.

This chain links TRBV6-6 with TRBJ2-3, with D possibly TRBD2 on 6 matching bases. Germline lookup yields CDR1 MNHNY and CDR2 SVGAGI (reference sequence). The CDR3 has 14 residues. Trimming took 6 bases from V and 4 from J, leaving 14 bases between them. Here the CDR3 reads CASSRRGMADTQYF. The CDR3 bases are TGTGCCAGCAGCCGTCGCGGGATGGCAGATACGCAGTATTTT.

The J gene is TRBJ2-1, the V gene TRBV10-2; D is ambiguous. CDR1 and CDR2 (germline): WSHSY, SAAADI. V shed 4 bases and J shed 0 bases, with 10 bases lying between them. This CDR3 spans 15 amino acids. The CDR3, as DNA: TGCGCCAGCAGTGCCTCCGAGAGCTCCTACAATGAGCAGTTCTTC. The encoded protein is CASSASESSYNEQFF.

The count of this clone is one. The chain couples TRBV9 to TRBJ2-7, with 9 nucleotides matching TRBD1. The V gene end was trimmed by 0 bases and the J gene end by 5 bases; junction bases not matched to a gene: 6. CDR1 and CDR2 (germline): SGDLS, YYNGEE. The CDR3 totals 15 residues. The CDR3 reads CASSVEAQGAHEQYF. CDR3 in DNA: TGTGCCAGCAGCGTAGAAGCACAGGGGGCTCACGAGCAGTACTTC.

The chain is built from TRBV28 and TRBJ2-1; 9 positions agree with TRBD1. The CDR3 length is 16 residues. From germline, CDR1 is MDHEN and CDR2 SYDVKM. V lost 6 bases, J lost 3 bases, and 9 bases stayed unmatched. The CDR3 sequence: CASRPFDRGYYNEQFF. CDR3 nucleotides: TGTGCCAGCAGACCATTCGACAGGGGGTACTACAATGAGCAGTTCTTC.

DNA of the CDR3: TGCGCCAGCAGCTTGGGGTCTCCCGCAGGTACGAACACCGGGGAGCTGTTTTTT. Translating gives CASSLGSPAGTNTGELFF. The chain is built from TRBV5-1 and TRBJ2-2; D is unclear. The germline V gene encodes CDR1 SGHRS and CDR2 YFSETQ. The CDR3 totals 18 residues. The V and J ends lost 0 bases and 0 bases respectively, with 15 bases between them. The full variable domain, its missing parts supplied by reference TRBV5-1 and TRBJ2-2, is KAGVTQTPRYLIKTRGQQVTLSCSPISGHRSVSWYQQTPGQGLQFLFEYFSETQRNKGNFPGRFSGRQFSNSRSEMNVSTLELGDSALYLCASSLGSPAGTNTGELFFGEGSRLTVL.

The chain links TRBV19 to TRBJ2-7; 10 bases are shared with TRBD2. Trimming cost V 9 bases and J 4 bases; bases outside gene matches: 9. There are 14 residues in the CDR3. From germline, CDR1 is LNHDA and CDR2 SQIVND (reference sequence). The CDR3 bases are TGTGCCAGCCGTGCTAGCGGGAGAGGGTACGAGCAGTACTTC. Translated: CASRASGRGYEQYF.

The chain joins TRBV28 to TRBJ2-2; tentatively, D is TRBD2 (5 bases). Germline loops: CDR1 MDHEN, CDR2 SYDVKM. The CDR3 runs 16 residues. V shed 1 base and J shed 7 bases, with 16 bases lying between them. Here the CDR3 DNA reads TGTGCCAGCAGTTTATCAACCAGGCGGCGGGTCGGGGAGCTGTTTTTT. It translates to CASSLSTRRRVGELFF.